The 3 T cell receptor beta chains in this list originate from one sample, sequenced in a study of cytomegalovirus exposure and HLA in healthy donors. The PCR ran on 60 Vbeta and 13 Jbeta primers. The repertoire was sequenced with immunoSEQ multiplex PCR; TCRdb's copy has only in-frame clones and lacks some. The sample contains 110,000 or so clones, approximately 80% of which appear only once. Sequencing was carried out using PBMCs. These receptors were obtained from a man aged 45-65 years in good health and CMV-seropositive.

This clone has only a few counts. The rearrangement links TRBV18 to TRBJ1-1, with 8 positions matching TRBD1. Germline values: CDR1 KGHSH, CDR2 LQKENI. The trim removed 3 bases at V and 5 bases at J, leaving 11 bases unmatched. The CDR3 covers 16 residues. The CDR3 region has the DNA TGTGCCAGCTCACCTATGACAGGGGCTAAAAGGACTGAAGCTTTCTTT. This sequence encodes CASSPMTGAKRTEAFF.

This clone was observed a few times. The CDR3 nucleotides read TGCGCCAGCAGCTCGTCGGGGGGACTAGGTCAGCCCCAGCATTTT. Translating it yields CASSSSGGLGQPQHF. The chain is built from TRBV5-1 and TRBJ1-5; possibly TRBD1 for D (5 bases). The V end was cut by 3 bases, the J end by 6 bases, with 16 bases between. This CDR3 has 15 residues. Germline CDR1 SGHRS, CDR2 YFSETQ.

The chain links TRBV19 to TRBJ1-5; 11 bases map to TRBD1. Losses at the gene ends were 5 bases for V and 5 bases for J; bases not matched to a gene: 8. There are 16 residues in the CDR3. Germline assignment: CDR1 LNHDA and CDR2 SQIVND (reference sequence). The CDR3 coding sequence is TGTGCCAGTAGTCTACTATTGGGACAGGGGGATCAGCCCCAGCATTTT. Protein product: CASSLLLGQGDQPQHF.